The entry that follows covers one TCR beta chain sequence. The antigen it binds to is not known. Base qualities are missing; no much larger clone stands one base away. The source of the sample is a study of blood T cell repertoires in COVID-19 (dated by TCRdb to 2020 to 2022). With regard to the full study: Samples covering the acute and convalescent phases of COVID-19 were provided by collaborators in the United States, Italy and Spain. Deeply sampled blood TCRbeta repertoires from subjects exposed to, actively infected with, or recovered from COVID-19 were included in the dataset. The samples were drawn from two sources: the first 160 participants of the ongoing ImmuneRACE study, and 1,000 to 1,500 subjects contributed by 6 global collaborators. The material from the prospective study consisted of cDNA or gDNA derived from T cells, B-cell-depleted T cells, or PBMCs. The repertoires were released in a freely available public database meant as a resource for research on the immune response to SARS-CoV-2. A de-identified subject ID, COVID-19 status, age in years and sex were almost always included in the sample metadata. Where HLA class I and class II types were available, the types were taken from metadata supplied by the sample provider, not from assay-based typing. The full study reports these points: The quantity of clinical and demographic metadata differed by source and by participant and was supplied without curation.

The CDR3 has 12 amino acids, counting the end cysteine and phenylalanine. Left in the record is the CDR3 DNA by itself, 36 bases read in frame from the first base. V and J lose 5 bases and 9 bases, and a span of 11 bases separates them. The germline V gene specifies SGHTA as CDR1 and FQGTGA as CDR2. TCRbeta CDR3 regions were amplified from genomic DNA by means of the immunoSEQ Assay, a bias-controlled multiplex PCR. The published analysis was carried out like this. The number of nucleated cells in each sample was estimated by amplification of reference gene primers within the assay. To quantify the absolute abundance of each unique TCRbeta CDR3 rearrangement, sequence reads were collapsed and filtered. For each sample, productive Simpson clonality was calculated as the square root of Simpson's diversity index across productive rearrangements. In TCRdb, the immuneACCESS table is reduced to in-frame sequences with V and J assigned. These tables do not hold every clone; where another copy was compared, an unresolved V gene accounts for under half, and the others remain unexplained. The D gene and trimming were derived from the DNA, and the V and J assignments and clone size from that table. The sample table shows about 190,000 clones, and about four fifths are seen once. Roughly a tenth of the sample goes to the ten largest clones.

Whole blood was collected in K2EDTA tubes by collaborating institutions according to the institutions' own protocols. For TCRbeta analysis, collaborators shipped samples in one of three forms: frozen whole blood, isolated PBMCs, or DNA extracted from either of those sample types. This receptor was identified in an elderly woman with active or convalescent COVID-19. This receptor chain uses TRBV7-3 and TRBJ2-1, and TRBD2 may be the D gene, going by 6 matching bases. The sample was peripheral blood. The CDR3 reads as follows: CASSRDFTEQFF. At the DNA level, the sequence is TGTGCCAGCAGCCGGGACTTTACTGAGCAGTTCTTC. With the rest looked up from the reference TRBV7-3 and TRBJ2-1 genes rather than sequenced, the full variable domain is GAGVSQTPSNKVTEKGKYVELRCDPISGHTALYWYRQSLGQGPEFLIYFQGTGAADDSGLPNDRFFAVRPEGSVSTLKIQRTERGDSAVYLCASSRDFTEQFFGPGTRLTVL.